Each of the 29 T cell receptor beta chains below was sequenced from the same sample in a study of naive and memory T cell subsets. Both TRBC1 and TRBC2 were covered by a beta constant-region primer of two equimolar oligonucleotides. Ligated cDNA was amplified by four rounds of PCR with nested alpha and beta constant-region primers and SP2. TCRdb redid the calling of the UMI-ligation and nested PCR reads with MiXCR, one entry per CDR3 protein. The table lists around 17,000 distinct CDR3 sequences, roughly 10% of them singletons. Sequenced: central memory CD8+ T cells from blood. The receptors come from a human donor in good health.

The CDR3 sequence: CASSLVGGEAFF. The CDR3 coding sequence is TGTGCCAGCAGTTTGGTTGGCGGTGAAGCTTTCTTT. The V and J genes are TRBV27 and TRBJ1-1; D gene uncertain. The germline V and J ends were trimmed by 3 bases and 7 bases, with 9 bases remaining between them. The length of the CDR3 is 12 residues. The germline V gene has CDR1 MNHEY and CDR2 SMNVEV (reference sequence).

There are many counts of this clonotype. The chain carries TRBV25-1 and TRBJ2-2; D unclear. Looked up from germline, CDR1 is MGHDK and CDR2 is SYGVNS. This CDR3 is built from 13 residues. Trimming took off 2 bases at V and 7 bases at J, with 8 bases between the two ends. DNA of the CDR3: TGTGCCAGCAGTGAACAGTCCGACGGGGAGCTGTTTTTT. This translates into CASSEQSDGELFF.

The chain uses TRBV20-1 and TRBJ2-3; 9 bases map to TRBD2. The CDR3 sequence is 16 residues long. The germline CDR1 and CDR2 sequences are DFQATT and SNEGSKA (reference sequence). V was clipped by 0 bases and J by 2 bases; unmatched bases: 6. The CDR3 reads CSARDLERGDTDTQYF. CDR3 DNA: TGCAGTGCTAGAGATCTAGAGCGGGGGGACACAGATACGCAGTATTTT.

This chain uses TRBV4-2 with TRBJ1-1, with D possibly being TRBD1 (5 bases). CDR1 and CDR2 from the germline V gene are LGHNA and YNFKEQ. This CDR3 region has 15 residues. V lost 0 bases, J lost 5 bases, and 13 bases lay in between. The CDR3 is CASSQEGQGMTEAFF. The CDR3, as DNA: TGTGCCAGCAGCCAAGAAGGACAAGGGATGACTGAAGCTTTCTTT.

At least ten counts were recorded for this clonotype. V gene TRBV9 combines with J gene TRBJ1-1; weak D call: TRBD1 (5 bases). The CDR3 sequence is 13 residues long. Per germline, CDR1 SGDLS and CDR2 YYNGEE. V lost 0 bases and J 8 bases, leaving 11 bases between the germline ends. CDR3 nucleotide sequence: TGTGCCAGCAGCGTAGGGACACACAGAGAAGCTTTCTTT. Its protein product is CASSVGTHREAFF. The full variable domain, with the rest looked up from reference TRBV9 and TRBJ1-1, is DSGVTQTPKHLITATGQRVTLRCSPRSGDLSVYWYQQSLDQGLQFLIQYYNGEERAKGNILERFSAQQFPDLHSELNLSSLELGDSALYFCASSVGTHREAFFGQGTRLTVV.

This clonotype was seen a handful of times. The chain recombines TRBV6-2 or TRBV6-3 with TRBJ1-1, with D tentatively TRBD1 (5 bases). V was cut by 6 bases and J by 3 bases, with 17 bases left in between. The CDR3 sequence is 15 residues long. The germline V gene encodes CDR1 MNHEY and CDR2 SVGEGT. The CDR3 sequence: CASRRLRDQDTEAFF. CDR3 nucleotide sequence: TGTGCCAGCAGGCGACTCCGGGACCAGGACACTGAAGCTTTCTTT.

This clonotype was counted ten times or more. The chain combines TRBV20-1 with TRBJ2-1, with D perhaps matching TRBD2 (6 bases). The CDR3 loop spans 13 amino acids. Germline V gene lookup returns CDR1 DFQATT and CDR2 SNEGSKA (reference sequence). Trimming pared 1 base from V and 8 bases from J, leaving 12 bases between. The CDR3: CSARAEGDHEQFF. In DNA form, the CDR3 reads TGCAGTGCTAGAGCGGAGGGAGACCATGAGCAGTTCTTC.

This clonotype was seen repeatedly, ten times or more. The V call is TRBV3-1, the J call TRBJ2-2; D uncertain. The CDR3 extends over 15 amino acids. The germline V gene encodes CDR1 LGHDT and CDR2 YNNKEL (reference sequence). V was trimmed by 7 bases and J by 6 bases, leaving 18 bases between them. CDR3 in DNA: TGTGCCAGCACCGTAGGCCACGAGGATTCCGGGGAGCTGTTTTTT. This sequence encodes CASTVGHEDSGELFF.

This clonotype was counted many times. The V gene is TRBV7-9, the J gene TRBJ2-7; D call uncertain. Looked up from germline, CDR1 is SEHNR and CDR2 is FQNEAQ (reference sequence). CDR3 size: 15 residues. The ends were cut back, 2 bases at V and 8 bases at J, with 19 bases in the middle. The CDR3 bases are TGTGCCAGCAGCTTACCTATTGGGCCGGAGAACCAGCAGTACTTC. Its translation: CASSLPIGPENQQYF.

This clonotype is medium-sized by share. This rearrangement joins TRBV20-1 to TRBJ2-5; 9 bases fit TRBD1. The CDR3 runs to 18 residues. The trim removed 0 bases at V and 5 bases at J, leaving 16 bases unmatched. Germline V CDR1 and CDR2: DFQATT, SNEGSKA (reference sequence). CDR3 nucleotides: TGCAGTGCTAGAGATGAAGTTAGTTGGGACAGGGTCGCTGAGACCCAGTACTTC. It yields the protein CSARDEVSWDRVAETQYF.

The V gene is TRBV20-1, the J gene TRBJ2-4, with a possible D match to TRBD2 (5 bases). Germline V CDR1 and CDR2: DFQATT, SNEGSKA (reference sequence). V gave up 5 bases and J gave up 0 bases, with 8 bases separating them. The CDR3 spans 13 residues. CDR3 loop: CSAHGIAKNIQYF. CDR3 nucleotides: TGCAGTGCTCACGGGATAGCCAAAAACATTCAGTACTTC.

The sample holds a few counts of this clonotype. CDR3 coding DNA: TGTGCCAGCAGCGTAGCCGGACAGGGTTTCTACGAGCAGTACTTC. Its protein is CASSVAGQGFYEQYF. This chain uses TRBV9 with TRBJ2-7; 8 nucleotides line up with TRBD1. This CDR3 region has 15 residues. CDR1 and CDR2 from the germline V gene are SGDLS and YYNGEE. J was trimmed by 3 bases and V by 0 bases; bases with no gene match: 5.

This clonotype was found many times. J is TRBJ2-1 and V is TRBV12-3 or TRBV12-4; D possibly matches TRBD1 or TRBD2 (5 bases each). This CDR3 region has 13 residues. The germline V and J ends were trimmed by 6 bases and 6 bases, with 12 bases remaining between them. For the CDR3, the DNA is TGTGCCAGCAGCCCTGGGACCACCAATGAGCAGTTCTTC. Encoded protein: CASSPGTTNEQFF.

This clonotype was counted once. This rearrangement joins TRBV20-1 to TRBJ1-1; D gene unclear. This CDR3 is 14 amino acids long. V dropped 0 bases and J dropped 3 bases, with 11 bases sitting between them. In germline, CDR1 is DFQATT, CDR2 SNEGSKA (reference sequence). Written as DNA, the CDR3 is TGCAGTGCTAGAGAAGCCCGATCTCACACTGAAGCTTTCTTT. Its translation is CSAREARSHTEAFF.

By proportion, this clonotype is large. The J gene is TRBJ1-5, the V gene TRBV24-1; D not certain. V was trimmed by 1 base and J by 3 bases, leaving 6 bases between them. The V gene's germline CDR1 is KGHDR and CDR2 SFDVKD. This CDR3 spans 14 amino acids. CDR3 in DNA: TGTGCCACCAGTGATTTAAGTGTCAATCAGCCCCAGCATTTT. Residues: CATSDLSVNQPQHF.

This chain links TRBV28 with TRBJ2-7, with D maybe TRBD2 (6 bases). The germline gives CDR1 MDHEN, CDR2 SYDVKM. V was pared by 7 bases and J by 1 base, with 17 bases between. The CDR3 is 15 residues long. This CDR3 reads CASTTTGTDSYEQYF. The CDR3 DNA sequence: TGTGCCAGCACAACCACCGGGACTGATTCCTACGAGCAGTACTTC.

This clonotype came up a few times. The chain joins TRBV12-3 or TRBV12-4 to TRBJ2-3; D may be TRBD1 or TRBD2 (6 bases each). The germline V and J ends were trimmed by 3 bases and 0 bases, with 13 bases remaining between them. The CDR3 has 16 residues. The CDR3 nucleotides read TGTGCCAGCAGTTTGAGGGGGGCGTTTAGCACAGATACGCAGTATTTT. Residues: CASSLRGAFSTDTQYF.

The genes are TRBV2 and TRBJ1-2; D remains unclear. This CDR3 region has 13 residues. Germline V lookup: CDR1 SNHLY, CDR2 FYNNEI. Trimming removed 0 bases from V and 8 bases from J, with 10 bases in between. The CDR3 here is CASSEAGRSGYTF. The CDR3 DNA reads TGTGCCAGCAGTGAAGCAGGGCGATCAGGCTACACCTTC.

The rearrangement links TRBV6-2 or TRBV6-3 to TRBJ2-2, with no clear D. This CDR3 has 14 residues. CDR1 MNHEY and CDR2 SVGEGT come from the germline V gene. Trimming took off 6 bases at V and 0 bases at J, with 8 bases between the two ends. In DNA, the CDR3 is TGTGCCAGCAGCCAGATAACGAACACCGGGGAGCTGTTTTTT. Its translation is CASSQITNTGELFF.

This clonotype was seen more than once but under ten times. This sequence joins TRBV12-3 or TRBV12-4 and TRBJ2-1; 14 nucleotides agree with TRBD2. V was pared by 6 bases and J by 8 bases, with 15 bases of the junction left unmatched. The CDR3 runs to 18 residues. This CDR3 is CASRPGLAGGGRGDEQFF. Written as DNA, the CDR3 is TGTGCCAGCAGACCCGGACTAGCGGGAGGAGGTAGGGGCGATGAGCAGTTCTTC.

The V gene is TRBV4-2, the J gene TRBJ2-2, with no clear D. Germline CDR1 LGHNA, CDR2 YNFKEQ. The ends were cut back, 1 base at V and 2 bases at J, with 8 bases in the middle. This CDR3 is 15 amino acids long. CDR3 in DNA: TGTGCCAGCAGCCAAGGTGTAGCTAACACCGGGGAGCTGTTTTTT. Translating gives CASSQGVANTGELFF.

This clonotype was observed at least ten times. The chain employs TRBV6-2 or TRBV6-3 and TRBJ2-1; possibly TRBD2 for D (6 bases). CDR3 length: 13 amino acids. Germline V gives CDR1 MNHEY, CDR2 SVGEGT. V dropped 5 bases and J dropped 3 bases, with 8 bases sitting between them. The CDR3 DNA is TGTGCCAGCAGTCCGGGGGACTACAATGAGCAGTTCTTC. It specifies CASSPGDYNEQFF.

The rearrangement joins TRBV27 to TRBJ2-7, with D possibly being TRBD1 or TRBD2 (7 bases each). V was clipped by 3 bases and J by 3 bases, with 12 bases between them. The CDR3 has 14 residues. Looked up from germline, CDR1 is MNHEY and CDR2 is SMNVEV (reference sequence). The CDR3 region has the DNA TGTGCCAGCAGTTTCACAGGGGACTACTACGAGCAGTACTTC. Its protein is CASSFTGDYYEQYF.

DNA of the CDR3: TGCGCCAGCAGCCAAGCTCTCGGGGGGGCCGGGGAGCTGTTTTTT. Its translation: CASSQALGGAGELFF. The rearrangement links TRBV4-3 to TRBJ2-2, with 8 positions matching TRBD2. CDR3 length: 15 residues. Germline V lookup: CDR1 LGHNA, CDR2 YSLEER. V gave up 1 base and J gave up 6 bases; unmatched junction bases: 4.

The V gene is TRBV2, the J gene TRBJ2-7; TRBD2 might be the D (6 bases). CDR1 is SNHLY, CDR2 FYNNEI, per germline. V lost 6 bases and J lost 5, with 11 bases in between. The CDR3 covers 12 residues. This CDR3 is CASRTERDEQYF. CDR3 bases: TGTGCCAGCAGGACAGAGCGGGACGAGCAGTACTTC.

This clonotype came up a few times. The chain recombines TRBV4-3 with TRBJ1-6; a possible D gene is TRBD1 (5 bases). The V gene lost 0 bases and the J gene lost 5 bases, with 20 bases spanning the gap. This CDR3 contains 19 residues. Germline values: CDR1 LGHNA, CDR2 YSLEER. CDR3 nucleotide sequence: TGCGCCAGCAGCCAAGAACTCGCGGGGGAGACAGCCAATAATTCACCCCTCCACTTT. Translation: CASSQELAGETANNSPLHF.

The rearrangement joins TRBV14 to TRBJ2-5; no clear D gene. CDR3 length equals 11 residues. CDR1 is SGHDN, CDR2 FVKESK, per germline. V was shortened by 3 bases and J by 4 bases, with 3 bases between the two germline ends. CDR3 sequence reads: CASSHIETQYF. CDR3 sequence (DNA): TGTGCCAGCAGCCATATAGAGACCCAGTACTTC.

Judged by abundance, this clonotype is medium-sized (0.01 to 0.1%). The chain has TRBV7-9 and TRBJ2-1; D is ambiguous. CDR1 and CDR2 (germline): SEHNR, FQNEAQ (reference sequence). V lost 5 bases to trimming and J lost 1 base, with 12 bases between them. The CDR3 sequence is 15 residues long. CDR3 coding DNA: TGTGCCAGCAGCCAAGGCTGGGGTTCCTACAATGAGCAGTTCTTC. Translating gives CASSQGWGSYNEQFF.

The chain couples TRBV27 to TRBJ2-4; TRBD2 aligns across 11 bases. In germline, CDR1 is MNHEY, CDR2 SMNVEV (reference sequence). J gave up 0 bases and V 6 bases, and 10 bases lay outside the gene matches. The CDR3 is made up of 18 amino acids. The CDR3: CASSLTSGGDLAKNIQYF. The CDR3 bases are TGTGCCAGCAGCCTAACTAGCGGGGGCGATCTAGCCAAAAACATTCAGTACTTC.